This T cell receptor (beta chain) was found in a study of T cell responses to AZD1222 COVID-19 vaccine. Turning to this clone: Its matching antigen is unknown.

Libraries were prepared by immunoSEQ multiplex PCR; TCRdb keeps only in-frame clonotypes and omits some of them. The sample lists more than 100,000 clones, 90% to 95% occurring once. General study points: Repertoire collection took place solely once the T cell response had peaked.

V dropped 0 bases and J dropped 11; count of bases not matched to a gene: 11. Germline CDR1 reads MNHEY; CDR2 reads SMNVEV (reference sequence). There are 15 residues in the CDR3. The source was peripheral blood, collected on day 0 of AZD1222 vaccination. This chain joins TRBV27 and TRBJ2-7, with 9 bases lining up with TRBD2. This sequence was found in an adult in good health. CDR3 in DNA: TGTGCCAGCAGTTTATCCCCTAGCGGGACCCGGGAGGAGTACTTC. Translating gives CASSLSPSGTREEYF.